What follows is one TCR beta chain and its context. Its recognized antigen is unknown. It has no much larger one-base neighbor in the sample; base qualities were not kept. Taken from the germline V gene, the CDR1 and CDR2 loops are MDHEN and SYDVKM. The CDR3 contains 12 residues, cysteine and phenylalanine counted. CDR3 DNA is the only sequence kept; it has 36 bases, read in frame from the first base. V loses 5 bases, J loses 8 bases, and the germline ends lie 12 bases apart. This entry comes from a study of blood T cell repertoires in COVID-19 (dated by TCRdb to about 2020). Some background on the complete study: Samples covering the acute and convalescent phases of COVID-19 were provided by collaborators in the United States, Italy and Spain. Nearly every sample came with metadata listing a de-identified subject ID, COVID-19 status, age in years and sex. Subjects who had been exposed to COVID-19, were actively infected with it, or had recovered from it provided the deeply sampled blood TCRbeta repertoires that made up the dataset. The samples were drawn from two sources: the first 160 participants of the ongoing ImmuneRACE study, and 1,254 subjects contributed by 6 global collaborators. The repertoires were made available in a free public database intended to serve as a resource for research on the immune response to SARS-CoV-2. The material from the prospective study consisted of cDNA or gDNA derived from T cells, B-cell-depleted T cells, or PBMCs. Where HLA class I and class II types were available, the types were taken from metadata supplied by the sample provider, not from assay-based typing. The full study reports these points: How much clinical and demographic metadata was included differed by source and by participant, and the metadata was provided uncurated.

The collaborating institutions used their own protocols to collect whole blood in K2EDTA tubes. For TCRbeta analysis, collaborators shipped samples as frozen whole blood, isolated PBMCs, or DNA extracted from either of those sample types. TCRbeta CDR3 regions were amplified from genomic DNA using the immunoSEQ Assay, a bias-controlled multiplex PCR. As for the authors' bioinformatics: Nucleated cell counts per sample were estimated from amplification of reference gene primers within the assay. Sequence reads were collapsed and filtered to measure the absolute abundance of every unique TCRbeta CDR3 rearrangement. For each sample, productive Simpson clonality was calculated by taking the square root of Simpson's diversity index across productive rearrangements. In its TCRdb copy, this immuneACCESS table keeps in-frame sequences only and misses some clones. Where compared with another copy, unresolved V genes explain less than half of these, and the others have no known cause. That table gives V, J and clone size, and the DNA gave D and trimming. This sample is represented by more than 85,000 clones; around nine tenths of them were singletons. The biggest ten clones account for 2.5% to 3.5% of the sample.

The sequencing sample was made of peripheral blood. This clonotype was sampled from a man aged 50 to 59 with active or convalescent COVID-19. The chain couples TRBV28 to TRBJ1-2; a weak D assignment points to TRBD1 (5 bases agree). The CDR3 region: CASSLRQYGYTF. The DNA sequence follows: TGTGCCAGCAGTCTACGACAGTACGGCTACACCTTC.